The entry below describes one T cell receptor beta chain. This clonotype was observed at least ten times. The target of this receptor is not known. There are no base qualities to consult, and no much larger clone falls within one base. This entry is derived from a study of blood T cells in healthy people across ages (dated by TCRdb to 2014 to 2015). Looking at the study overall: In model experiments, roughly one uniquely barcoded TCR beta cDNA molecule per two T cells was captured by template switching. To avoid experimental bias, donors of different ages were distributed randomly across sequencing lanes. Using the same blood draw, the study looked at two additional independent replicas of 1 million unique cDNA reads for two donors, one aged 18 to 30 and the other aged 80 or older. The study measured age-related changes in TCR beta repertoire diversity using deep sequencing normalized with unique cDNA molecular identifiers. Donors were grouped into four age groups: young (average roughly 17 years), middle-aged (roughly 40), aged (roughly 67) and long-lived (around 82).

Study-level results and caveats: There was a strong correlation between observed TCR beta diversity and the percentage of naive T cells measured by flow cytometry. Total diversity estimates from one million sequenced T cells were considered lower bounds and underestimates. As age increased, observed TCR beta diversity per million T cells dropped in a roughly linear way, and a significant reduction was already evident by age 40. The long-lived group showed more naive CD4+ T cells, fewer expanded clones and increased TCR diversity than the aged group, suggesting age selection. Bulk unsorted PBMC profiling prevented conclusive comparison of naive and antigen-experienced compartments. Because donor CMV infection status was unknown, age-related changes in expanded clonotypes were potentially confounded.

Preparation of the library involved 5' RACE. Sequencing instrument: Illumina HiSeq 2500. A second PCR of roughly 7 to 11 cycles was performed with a sample-barcoded 5' primer and a J-beta primer mix. A unique molecular identifier was introduced onto each TCR beta cDNA molecule by a template-switch 5' adaptor carrying 12 random nucleotides. At least 2.5 million CDR3-containing paired-end reads were obtained from each sample. All of the RNA was converted into first-strand cDNA using the Mint cDNA synthesis kit, with a TRBC-specific oligonucleotide serving as the primer. Following uracil-DNA glycosylase treatment, all cDNA underwent a first 18-cycle PCR with the universal primers M1SS and BC2_uni_R. In the paper's pipeline: For normalization, 1 million high-quality reads, each with a distinct molecular identifier, were randomly selected from each sample. Reads sharing molecular identifiers were discarded rather than binned into consensus sequences. CDR3 identification, clonotype clustering and error correction used MiTCR with a Q25 quality threshold and the strictest error-elimination algorithm. A nonparametric unseen species model using Euler transformation provided a lower-bound estimate of total TCR beta diversity. TCRdb took the public reads, trimmed them with fastp at Q25, ran MiXCR for clone calling and kept in-frame beta chains. Every distinct CDR3 protein forms one entry, paired with its most common genes and DNA. Clone size and V and J calls follow TCRdb, not the original study. This sample has 1.5 million to 2 million distinct CDR3 sequences in its table, and approximately 28% of those were observed once. 6.5% to 8.5% of the sample rests with the top ten.

The donors were some 39 Caucasian individuals from Russia, aged 6 to 90 years, who were systemically healthy. Each donor gave about 9.2 milliliters of peripheral blood, drawn into EDTA-treated Vacutainer tubes. Ficoll-Paque density-gradient centrifugation was used to isolate PBMCs, with at least 6 million obtained per sample. Total RNA was extracted from PBMCs with Trizol reagent, with at least 5 micrograms obtained per sample. For every donor, flow cytometry on a PBMC aliquot measured the percentage of naive CD45RAhigh/CD27high T cells. Counted from cysteine to phenylalanine, this CDR3 has 17 amino acids. The only DNA kept is the CDR3, 51 bases in frame from the first base. V loses 4 bases at its end and J loses 10 bases; junction bases beyond the gene matches: 18. The germline V gene encodes CDR1 MDHEN and CDR2 SYDVKM.

Material for sequencing was blood. The rearranged segments are TRBV28 and TRBJ2-1, and TRBD2 matches 8 of the central bases. This clonotype was obtained from a woman in her 30s in good health. The nucleotide sequence is given as TGTGCCAGCAGTTCCCTCACCTCAGCCGGGACTAGGTTCGAGCAGTTCTTC. Its protein product is CASSSLTSAGTRFEQFF.